This is a list of T cell receptor beta chains from one sample in a study of cytomegalovirus exposure and HLA in healthy donors. Using immunoSEQ multiplex PCR, the repertoire was profiled, and TCRdb retains in-frame clones only, with some absent. The sample gives under 100,000 clones, roughly 83% of which show up once; 9% to 14% is in the top ten. The sample consisted of PBMCs. The receptors stem from a woman younger than 30 in good health and CMV-seropositive. Each CDR3 is given with its conserved first and last residue. A D gene is named only where the DNA matches it firmly. For some rows the clone size is stated as once, few or many, or as a class when expanded; others skip it.

CDR3 DNA	CDR3 protein	V gene	J gene	clone size	D gene
TGTGCCAGCAGCTGGGACAGGGAAATCGGTGAGCAGTTCTTC	CASSWDREIGEQFF	TRBV5-4	TRBJ2-1	.	TRBD1
TGTGCCAGCAGCTTAGGAGGGGGATCTAACTATGGCTACACCTTC	CASSLGGGSNYGYTF	TRBV7-8	TRBJ1-2	few	.
TGCGCCAGCAGGTCCCGGGACAGGGCTACCTATGGCTACACCTTC	CASRSRDRATYGYTF	TRBV10-2	TRBJ1-2	.	TRBD1
TGTGCCAGCAGTTTATTTATCAGTAATAATGAGCAGTTCTTC	CASSLFISNNEQFF	TRBV27	TRBJ2-1	.	.
TGTGCCAGCAGGCTCGGACAATTGGCTGGCTACACCTTC	CASRLGQLAGYTF	TRBV28	TRBJ1-2	.	.
TGTGCCAGCAGACAGGCACAGGAGAACACTGAAGCTTTCTTT	CASRQAQENTEAFF	TRBV6-5	TRBJ1-1	.	.
TGTGCCAGCAGTCCACATACGACCGGGACAGTTACTGAAGCTTTCTTT	CASSPHTTGTVTEAFF	TRBV6-4	TRBJ1-1	.	TRBD1
TGTGCCAGCAGCTTATCGGGGGACGGCTACACCTTC	CASSLSGDGYTF	TRBV11-2	TRBJ1-2	once	.
TGTGCCAGCAGCCCAGGTGGACGGACAGATAATGAGCAGTTCTTC	CASSPGGRTDNEQFF	TRBV9	TRBJ2-1	.	.
TGTGCCACCAGCAGAGACAGGGGGCTAGTTCAGCCCCAGCATTTT	CATSRDRGLVQPQHF	TRBV15	TRBJ1-5	.	TRBD1
TGTGCCAGCAGCCCGATGGACGGGACAGCCTGGAACGAGCAGTACTTC	CASSPMDGTAWNEQYF	TRBV11-2	TRBJ2-7	few	TRBD1
TGCGCCAGCAGCAGCACTAGCGGGGGCTGGAACACCGGGGAGCTGTTTTTT	CASSSTSGGWNTGELFF	TRBV5-1	TRBJ2-2	.	TRBD2
TGTGCCAGTAGTATAGCCAACTATTGGACAGATACGCAGTATTTT	CASSIANYWTDTQYF	TRBV19	TRBJ2-3	once	.
TGTGCCAGCAGTGAAAGAGGGACAGGGGGTCCCGAGACCCAGTACTTC	CASSERGTGGPETQYF	TRBV6-1	TRBJ2-5	few	TRBD1
TGTGCCACCTTGGGACAGGGAGATTGGTCACCCCTCCACTTT	CATLGQGDWSPLHF	TRBV28	TRBJ1-6	few	TRBD1
TGTGCCATCAAGGGTCAGGGTGCGGATCGCATGAACACTGAAGCTTTCTTT	CAIKGQGADRMNTEAFF	TRBV10-3	TRBJ1-1	.	.
TGTGCCAGCAGCCCCGCGGACAGGGAAGCTTTCTTT	CASSPADREAFF	TRBV5-4	TRBJ1-1	once	TRBD1
TGCGCCAGCAGCCAAGAACCGCTAGCGGGGGCCTGGGGAGATACGCAGTATTTT	CASSQEPLAGAWGDTQYF	TRBV4-3	TRBJ2-3	once	TRBD2
TGTGCCTGGTCTCCGGGACTTCACACAGATACGCAGTATTTT	CAWSPGLHTDTQYF	TRBV30	TRBJ2-3	.	.
TGTGCCATCAGTGGGCAGGGAAACACCATATATTTT	CAISGQGNTIYF	TRBV10-3	TRBJ1-3	.	.
TGTGCCAGTAGGGGCGCTACAGAGCCCCAGCATTTT	CASRGATEPQHF	TRBV19	TRBJ1-5	.	.
TGTGCCAGCAGCAAGTATAGTTCTAGCACAGATACGCAGTATTTT	CASSKYSSSTDTQYF	TRBV7-2	TRBJ2-3	few	.
TGTGCCAGCAGCGATAGCGGGGGGGCCCACAATGAGCAGTTCTTC	CASSDSGGAHNEQFF	TRBV13	TRBJ2-1	once	TRBD2
TGTGCCTGGGTCCCGGGGACAGGGATTGTAGGGACTGAAGCTTTCTTT	CAWVPGTGIVGTEAFF	TRBV30	TRBJ1-1	.	TRBD1
TGCGCCAGCAGCCTGACAGGGTCCGAGCAGTACTTC	CASSLTGSEQYF	TRBV4-1	TRBJ2-7	few	TRBD1
TGTGCCAGCAGCTTTGTTGGGACAGGGGCCGTCGAGCAGTACTTC	CASSFVGTGAVEQYF	TRBV7-9	TRBJ2-7	.	TRBD1
TGTGCCAGCAGTTACCGGGGGACAGGGGTGGGTCAGCCCCAGCATTTT	CASSYRGTGVGQPQHF	TRBV6-6	TRBJ1-5	.	TRBD1
TGTGCCAGCAGCGCATCTGGGCGGGGGTCAGATACGCAGTATTTT	CASSASGRGSDTQYF	TRBV9	TRBJ2-3	once	TRBD2
TGTGCCAGCAGCCCAGGACTAGCGGTAACCTACGAGCAGTACTTC	CASSPGLAVTYEQYF	TRBV7-9	TRBJ2-7	.	TRBD2